These 18 T cell receptor beta chains share one sample of origin, sequenced in a study of identical twins (dated by TCRdb to 2016 to 2017). The library was built by means of 5' RACE. The sequencer listed for this sample is Illumina HiSeq 2000. TCRdb trimmed public reads at Q25 via fastp, called clones via MiXCR and kept in-frame beta chains. Every CDR3 protein is listed once, alongside the most common genes and DNA of its rows. For this sample there are around 550,000 distinct CDR3 sequences; 15% appear just once. The ten top clones hold nearly 0.45% of the sample. The same data also went into a second study, on yellow fever vaccine responses in identical twins.

The sequenced material came from CD4+ T cells sorted from blood. The receptors shown here come from a woman aged 18-29 years in good health.

This clonotype came up a few times. The chain has TRBV29-1 and TRBJ2-1, with TRBD1 matching over 8 bases. The ends lost 2 bases at V and 1 base at J; junction bases unmatched: 7. Germline CDR1 SQVTM, CDR2 ANQGSEA. The CDR3 is 16 amino acids. CDR3 region: CSVEHTDRGSYNEQFF. As DNA, the CDR3 is TGCAGCGTTGAACATACCGACAGGGGTTCCTACAATGAGCAGTTCTTC.

The J gene is TRBJ2-1, the V gene TRBV18; D is perhaps TRBD1 or TRBD2 (5 bases each). The CDR3 is 15 residues long. Per the germline V gene, CDR1 is KGHSH and CDR2 is LQKENI. Trimming stripped 3 bases from V and 7 bases from J, with 16 bases between. The CDR3, as DNA: TGTGCCAGCTCACCCGCAGTCGGGGCTCGGAATGAGCAGTTCTTC. Translating it yields CASSPAVGARNEQFF.

In this sample, this clonotype turned up a few times. J is TRBJ2-5 and V is TRBV25-1; D is unclear. The CDR3 totals 12 residues. Germline V gene sequence: CDR1 MGHDK, CDR2 SYGVNS. V was cut by 1 base and J by 3 bases, with 3 bases left in between. CDR3 residues: CASSEWKETQYF. The CDR3 nucleotides read TGTGCCAGCAGTGAATGGAAAGAGACCCAGTACTTC.

This clonotype has just a few counts. The chain recombines TRBV7-8 with TRBJ2-7, with 7 bases matching TRBD1. There are 15 residues in the CDR3. Germline V lookup: CDR1 SGHVS, CDR2 FQNEAQ. Germline trimming cut 5 bases from V and 0 bases from J; bases unmatched to any gene: 7. This CDR3 reads CASSPRQGSSYEQYF. DNA of the CDR3: TGTGCCAGCAGCCCCCGACAGGGTAGCTCCTACGAGCAGTACTTC.

In this sample, this clonotype turned up once. The J gene is TRBJ2-3, the V gene TRBV20-1; 16 nucleotides line up with TRBD2. The CDR3 sequence is 15 residues long. Germline assignment: CDR1 DFQATT and CDR2 SNEGSKA (reference sequence). CDR3 bases: TGCAGGGCAGGGACTAGCGGGGGGGGCCTGGATACGCAGTATTTT. It encodes CRAGTSGGGLDTQYF.

The rearrangement joins TRBV25-1 to TRBJ1-3, with D hard to call. The CDR3 sequence is 15 residues long. Per germline, CDR1 MGHDK and CDR2 SYGVNS. The V end was cut by 5 bases, the J end by 0 bases, with 11 bases between. This chain's CDR3 is CASSLGSHSGNTIYF. As DNA, the CDR3 is TGTGCCAGCAGTCTCGGGTCCCACTCTGGAAACACCATATATTTT. Complete variable domain (other parts from reference TRBV25-1 and TRBJ1-3): EADIYQTPRYLVIGTGKKITLECSQTMGHDKMYWYQQDPGMELHLIHYSYGVNSTEKGDLSSESTVSRIRTEHFPLTLESARPSHTSQYLCASSLGSHSGNTIYFGEGSWLTVV.

J is TRBJ2-2 and V is TRBV6-2 or TRBV6-3, with D perhaps matching TRBD2 (5 bases). Germline V gene data show CDR1 as MNHEY and CDR2 as SVGEGT. Trimming stripped 6 bases from V and 3 bases from J, with 11 bases between. This CDR3 contains 14 residues. The CDR3 coding sequence is TGTGCCAGCAGCCGCGGACTGTACACCGGGGAGCTGTTTTTT. Translated: CASSRGLYTGELFF.

The chain carries TRBV20-1 and TRBJ1-5; D gene unclear. CDR3 length equals 13 residues. V was trimmed by 3 bases and J by 3 bases, leaving 9 bases between them. The germline CDR1 and CDR2 sequences are DFQATT and SNEGSKA (reference sequence). The CDR3 region has the DNA TGCAGTGCTAGTGGGGATTACAATCAGCCCCAGCATTTT. Amino acid sequence: CSASGDYNQPQHF.

The sample holds a few counts of this clonotype. This rearrangement joins TRBV12-3 or TRBV12-4 to TRBJ1-3, with 7 bases aligning to TRBD1. V was pared by 1 base and J by 8 bases, with 8 bases of the junction left unmatched. The CDR3 has 15 residues. The CDR3 coding sequence is TGTGCCAGCAGTTTAGTACCGACAGGGTTTGACACCATATATTTT. This gives the protein CASSLVPTGFDTIYF.

The chain has TRBV11-2 and TRBJ2-7; 12 positions match TRBD2. This CDR3 has 16 residues. Trimming took 0 bases from V and 6 from J; bases not matched to a gene: 6. CDR1 and CDR2 (germline): SGHAT, FQNNGV. The CDR3 sequence is CASSLDLTSGGLEQYV. The CDR3 nucleotides read TGTGCCAGCAGCTTAGACCTGACTAGCGGGGGTCTCGAGCAGTACGTC.

The chain couples TRBV20-1 to TRBJ2-1; 7 bases are shared with TRBD1. Per germline, CDR1 DFQATT and CDR2 SNEGSKA (reference sequence). This CDR3 spans 13 amino acids. The ends lost 4 bases at V and 3 bases at J; junction bases unmatched: 3. The chain's CDR3 is CSAKNRGYNEQFF. CDR3 nucleotides: TGCAGTGCTAAAAACAGGGGCTACAATGAGCAGTTCTTC.

This clonotype was counted only a few times. This rearrangement joins TRBV5-1 to TRBJ1-5; TRBD1 aligns across 8 bases. The ends lost 0 bases at V and 3 bases at J; junction bases unmatched: 17. Germline V gives CDR1 SGHRS, CDR2 YFSETQ. The CDR3 sequence is 20 residues long. In nucleotides, the CDR3 is TGCGCCAGCAGCTTGGACCGGGACAGGTGGAGGGATGGTCCCAATCAGCCCCAGCATTTT. This codes for CASSLDRDRWRDGPNQPQHF. Full variable domain (missing parts from reference TRBV5-1 and TRBJ1-5): KAGVTQTPRYLIKTRGQQVTLSCSPISGHRSVSWYQQTPGQGLQFLFEYFSETQRNKGNFPGRFSGRQFSNSRSEMNVSTLELGDSALYLCASSLDRDRWRDGPNQPQHFGDGTRLSIL.

The table lists this clonotype with many counts. V and J are TRBV2 and TRBJ2-1; weak D call: TRBD2 (6 bases). Germline V gene sequence: CDR1 SNHLY, CDR2 FYNNEI. Between the trimmed V and J ends, which lost 2 bases and 3 bases, there was a span of 8 bases. The CDR3 contains 14 residues. The CDR3 here is CASSESEGYNEQFF. The CDR3 DNA is TGTGCCAGCAGTGAATCGGAGGGCTACAATGAGCAGTTCTTC.

This clonotype was recorded at least ten times. The rearrangement links TRBV5-1 to TRBJ1-5, with 9 bases lining up with TRBD1. This CDR3 has 15 amino acids. The V segment lost 4 bases and the J segment 4 bases; nucleotides outside the gene matches: 6. The germline V gene encodes CDR1 SGHRS and CDR2 YFSETQ. This chain's CDR3 is CASSTDRGGNQPQHF. CDR3 in DNA: TGCGCCAGCAGCACCGACAGGGGGGGTAATCAGCCCCAGCATTTT. The full variable domain, rest sourced from reference TRBV5-1 and TRBJ1-5, is KAGVTQTPRYLIKTRGQQVTLSCSPISGHRSVSWYQQTPGQGLQFLFEYFSETQRNKGNFPGRFSGRQFSNSRSEMNVSTLELGDSALYLCASSTDRGGNQPQHFGDGTRLSIL.

This clonotype appeared a single time. The chain couples TRBV5-1 to TRBJ2-5, with D perhaps matching TRBD1 or TRBD2 (5 bases each). V dropped 4 bases and J dropped 5 bases, with 15 bases sitting between them. There are 14 residues in the CDR3. CDR1 and CDR2 from the germline V gene are SGHRS and YFSETQ. CDR3 region: CASSDGPGRETQYF. CDR3 DNA: TGCGCCAGCAGCGACGGACCGGGGCGGGAGACCCAGTACTTC.

The CDR3 DNA sequence: TGTGCCAGCAGCTACGACAGGGCAGCAACTAATGAAAAACTGTTTTTT. This translates into CASSYDRAATNEKLFF. This rearrangement joins TRBV4-2 to TRBJ1-4; 7 positions agree with TRBD1. V was clipped by 5 bases and J by 0 bases; unmatched bases: 6. The CDR3 spans 16 residues. Germline-derived CDR1 and CDR2 are LGHNA and YNFKEQ.

The V gene is TRBV12-3 or TRBV12-4, the J gene TRBJ2-2; 7 nucleotides line up with TRBD1. The V and J ends lost 5 bases and 3 bases, in that order; junction bases with no gene match: 6. This CDR3 has 15 residues. CDR3 nucleotide sequence: TGTGCCAGCAGTCCTGACAGGGTGCACACCGGGGAGCTGTTTTTT. As protein: CASSPDRVHTGELFF.

The V and J genes are TRBV12-3 or TRBV12-4 and TRBJ2-4; TRBD2 agrees at 10 bases. The length of the CDR3 is 14 residues. The V and J ends lost 3 bases and 8 bases, in that order; junction bases with no gene match: 4. Here the CDR3 DNA reads TGTGCCAGCAGTTTCGTAGCGGGAGGAGACATTCAGTACTTC. It yields the protein CASSFVAGGDIQYF.